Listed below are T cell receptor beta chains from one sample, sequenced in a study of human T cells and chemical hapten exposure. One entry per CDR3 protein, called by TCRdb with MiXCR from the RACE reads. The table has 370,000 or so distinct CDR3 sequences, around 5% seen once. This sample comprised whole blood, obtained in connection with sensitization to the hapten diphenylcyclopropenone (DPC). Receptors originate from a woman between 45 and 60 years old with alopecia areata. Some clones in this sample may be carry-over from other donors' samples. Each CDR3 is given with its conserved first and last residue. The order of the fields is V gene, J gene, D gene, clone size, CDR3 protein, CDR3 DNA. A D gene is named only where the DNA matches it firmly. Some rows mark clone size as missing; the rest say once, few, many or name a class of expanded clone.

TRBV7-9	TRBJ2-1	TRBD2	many	CASSLAGAGENNEQFF	TGTGCCAGCAGCTTAGCTGGAGCGGGGGAGAACAATGAGCAGTTCTTC
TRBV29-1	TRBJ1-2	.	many	CSVIKEVGYGYTF	TGCAGCGTTATAAAGGAAGTGGGCTATGGCTACACCTTC
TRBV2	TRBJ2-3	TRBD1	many	CASSGQGARDTQYF	TGTGCCAGCAGCGGACAGGGGGCTCGAGATACGCAGTATTTT
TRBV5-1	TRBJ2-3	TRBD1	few	CASSSSPGGTQYF	TGCGCCAGCAGTTCCAGTCCAGGGGGTACGCAGTATTTT
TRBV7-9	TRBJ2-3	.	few	CASSETRDTQYF	TGTGCCAGCAGCGAGACTAGGGATACGCAGTATTTT
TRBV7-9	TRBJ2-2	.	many	CASSLTGAGELFF	TGTGCCAGCAGCTTAACGGGAGCCGGGGAGCTGTTTTTT
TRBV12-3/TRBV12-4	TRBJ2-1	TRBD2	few	CASKASGSNEQFF	TGTGCCAGCAAAGCTAGCGGGAGTAATGAGCAGTTCTTC
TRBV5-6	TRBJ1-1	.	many	CASSLALLRGGWAEAFF	TGTGCCAGCAGCCTTGCTCTCCTGAGGGGTGGTTGGGCTGAAGCTTTCTTT
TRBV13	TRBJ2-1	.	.	CASSSAGGHNEQFF	TGTGCCAGCAGCTCCGCCGGGGGGCACAATGAGCAGTTCTTC
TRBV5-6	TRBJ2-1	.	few	CASSWLGQGTYNEQFF	TGTGCCAGCAGCTGGTTGGGGCAGGGTACCTACAATGAGCAGTTCTTC
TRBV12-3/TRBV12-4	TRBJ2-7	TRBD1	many	CASRRDRGRIGYEQYF	TGTGCCAGCAGGAGGGACAGGGGAAGGATAGGCTACGAGCAGTACTTC
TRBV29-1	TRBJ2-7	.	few	CSVAGGDSYEQYF	TGCAGCGTTGCCGGGGGCGACTCCTACGAGCAGTACTTC
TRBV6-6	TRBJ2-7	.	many	CASAGGTGPTF	TGTGCCAGCGCGGGGGGGACAGGGCCCACCTTC
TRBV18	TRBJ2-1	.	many	CASSPYGNEQFF	TGTGCCAGCTCACCATACGGAAATGAGCAGTTCTTC
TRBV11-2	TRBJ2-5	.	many	CASTQGLRYQETQYF	TGTGCCAGCACCCAGGGGCTGCGCTACCAAGAGACCCAGTACTTC
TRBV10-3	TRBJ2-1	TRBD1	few	CAIRGDSSYNEQFF	TGTGCCATCAGAGGGGACAGCTCCTACAATGAGCAGTTCTTC
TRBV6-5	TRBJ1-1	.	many	CASSYSVVYRDTEAFF	TGTGCCAGCAGTTACTCGGTAGTCTACAGAGACACTGAAGCTTTCTTT
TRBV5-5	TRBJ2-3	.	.	CASSLFSGADTQYF	TGTGCCAGCAGCTTGTTTTCGGGCGCAGATACGCAGTATTTT
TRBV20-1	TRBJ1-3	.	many	CSARGGGNTIYF	TGCAGTGCTAGAGGCGGTGGAAACACCATATATTTT
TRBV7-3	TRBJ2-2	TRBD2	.	CASSPGSGGFTGELFF	TGTGCCAGCAGCCCGGGGAGCGGGGGGTTCACCGGGGAGCTGTTTTTT